Listed here are 20 T cell receptor beta chains from one sample, sequenced in a study of blood T cell repertoires in COVID-19. Method: immunoSEQ multiplex PCR; TCRdb's copy keeps in-frame clones and lacks some. The repertoire holds around 700,000 clones, about nine tenths seen once, with roughly 0.25% in the top ten. Sequencing was performed on peripheral blood. These receptors were taken from a woman between 18 and 29 years old with acute or convalescent COVID-19.

The gene calls are TRBV18 and TRBJ1-2, with a possible D match to TRBD1 (5 bases). CDR1 and CDR2 (germline): KGHSH, LQKENI. V gave up 2 bases and J gave up 4 bases, with 14 bases separating them. This CDR3 contains 15 residues. CDR3 sequence: CASSPSTELTYGYTF. In DNA, the CDR3 is TGTGCCAGCTCACCATCGACAGAACTTACCTATGGCTACACCTTC.

In its sample, this clone was seen once. The CDR3 region is CASSQRTGLSYTF. In DNA, the CDR3 is TGTGCCAGCAGTCAACGGACAGGCCTAAGCTACACCTTC. This chain joins TRBV6-2 or TRBV6-3 and TRBJ1-2, with TRBD1 matching 7 bases. CDR3 length: 13 residues. V shed 5 bases and J 9 bases; nucleotides not matched to a gene: 9. Germline V lookup: CDR1 MNHEY, CDR2 SVGEGT.

The V gene is TRBV19, the J gene TRBJ1-2; D is perhaps TRBD1 (5 bases). Deletions cut 6 bases from V and 4 bases from J, with 24 bases between. Germline CDR1 is LNHDA and CDR2 is SQIVND (reference sequence). The CDR3 consists of 17 residues. This chain's CDR3 is CASSAIIVSGVGYGYTF. The DNA for the CDR3 is TGTGCCAGTAGCGCTATAATTGTCTCGGGGGTCGGCTATGGCTACACCTTC.

The chain uses TRBV28 and TRBJ2-5, with D possibly matching TRBD2 (6 bases). This CDR3 has 14 residues. CDR1 is MDHEN and CDR2 is SYDVKM in the germline V gene. V was shortened by 3 bases and J by 5 bases, with 13 bases between the two germline ends. This chain's CDR3 is CASSFSEGRETQYF. CDR3 DNA: TGTGCCAGCAGTTTTTCAGAGGGGAGGGAGACCCAGTACTTC.

The chain combines TRBV11-2 with TRBJ2-7, with 11 positions matching TRBD2. This CDR3 spans 14 amino acids. Germline CDR1 reads SGHAT; CDR2 reads FQNNGV. With V trimmed by 3 bases and J by 2 bases, 0 bases remained unmatched. CDR3 nucleotide sequence: TGTGCCAGCAGCTTGGGACTAGCGGCCTACGAGCAGTACTTC. It specifies CASSLGLAAYEQYF.

The rearrangement uses TRBV28 and TRBJ1-3; D might be TRBD1 (6 bases). Between the trimmed V and J ends, which lost 5 bases and 0 bases, there was a span of 11 bases. The CDR3 totals 15 residues. Germline V gene data show CDR1 as MDHEN and CDR2 as SYDVKM. The CDR3 DNA is TGTGCCAGCAGTCCGGACAGCTTCTCTGGAAACACCATATATTTT. Its translation is CASSPDSFSGNTIYF.

The rearrangement joins TRBV12-5 to TRBJ1-1, with D hard to call. Between the trimmed V and J ends, which lost 2 bases and 7 bases, there was a span of 8 bases. This CDR3 is built from 12 residues. CDR1 LGHNT and CDR2 FRNRAP come from the germline V gene. CDR3 bases: TGTGCTAGTGGTTTGACCGAACATGAAGCTTTCTTT. Amino acids: CASGLTEHEAFF.

The chain carries TRBV12-3 or TRBV12-4 and TRBJ1-2; TRBD1 matches 7 bases. V dropped 8 bases and J dropped 4; count of bases not matched to a gene: 7. The CDR3 length is 13 residues. The CDR3 loop reads CASCPGTVYGYTF. The CDR3 bases are TGTGCCAGCTGCCCCGGGACAGTCTATGGCTACACCTTC.

This clone showed up just a few times. The chain carries TRBV4-2 and TRBJ1-6; the D gene is possibly TRBD1 (6 bases). V was shortened by 6 bases and J by 5 bases, with 17 bases between the two germline ends. The germline gives CDR1 LGHNA, CDR2 YNFKEQ. The CDR3 sequence is 16 residues long. CDR3: CASSIQGPGNNSPLHF. The CDR3 DNA reads TGTGCCAGCAGTATCCAGGGGCCTGGGAATAATTCACCCCTCCACTTT.

The J gene is TRBJ1-4, the V gene TRBV9; no firm D call. V was shortened by 4 bases and J by 4 bases, with 14 bases between the two germline ends. The CDR3 runs to 15 residues. Germline CDR1 and CDR2: SGDLS and YYNGEE. The CDR3 bases are TGTGCCAGCAGCACCTATTCCGAGGTTAATGAAAAACTGTTTTTT. It is translated as CASSTYSEVNEKLFF.

The DNA of the CDR3 is TGCGCCAGCAGCTCAGGGAACACTGAAGCTTTCTTT. Translating it yields CASSSGNTEAFF. The chain recombines TRBV5-1 with TRBJ1-1; D gene uncertain. The V end lost 3 bases, the J end lost 1 base, and 4 bases lay between the germline ends. Germline V gene data show CDR1 as SGHRS and CDR2 as YFSETQ. This CDR3 has 12 residues.

This chain joins TRBV12-3 or TRBV12-4 and TRBJ1-5; no clear D gene. The length of the CDR3 is 11 residues. Trimming shortened V by 4 bases and J by 6 bases, and 4 bases separated the two germline ends. The CDR3 loop reads CASSSGQPQHF. In DNA form, the CDR3 reads TGTGCCAGCAGTTCCGGTCAGCCCCAGCATTTT.

The chain carries TRBV4-3 and TRBJ1-6; TRBD1 matches at 10 bases. The CDR3 is made up of 15 amino acids. Germline CDR1 LGHNA, CDR2 YSLEER. The J segment lost 13 bases and the V segment lost 4 bases, leaving 10 bases of the junction unmatched. CDR3 DNA: TGCGCCAGCAGCCCCCTAGGACAGGGGGTCATCCCCCTCCACTTT. Its translation is CASSPLGQGVIPLHF.

This sequence joins TRBV4-2 and TRBJ2-7, with a possible D match to TRBD1 (5 bases). This CDR3 is 15 amino acids long. Trimming left V 0 bases short and J 6 bases short, with 15 bases between. Looked up from germline, CDR1 is LGHNA and CDR2 is YNFKEQ. The CDR3 region is CASSQDWSGKIEQYF. The CDR3, as DNA: TGTGCCAGCAGCCAAGATTGGTCAGGGAAGATCGAGCAGTACTTC.

This clone was counted a single time. The V gene is TRBV2, the J gene TRBJ2-3, with D perhaps TRBD2 (6 bases). Germline V gene data show CDR1 as SNHLY and CDR2 as FYNNEI. V lost 8 bases to trimming and J lost 1 base, with 10 bases between them. The CDR3 runs to 13 residues. CDR3: CASGPGGTDTQYF. The CDR3 DNA follows: TGTGCCAGCGGCCCGGGGGGCACAGATACGCAGTATTTT.

The chain uses TRBV9 and TRBJ1-2; possible D gene TRBD1, 5 bases. The length of the CDR3 is 13 residues. Germline loops: CDR1 SGDLS, CDR2 YYNGEE. Trimming stripped 7 bases from V and 4 bases from J, with 14 bases between. CDR3: CASVSGGGYGYTF. CDR3 DNA sequence: TGTGCCAGCGTCTCCGGGGGGGGCTATGGCTACACCTTC.

Here the CDR3 DNA reads TGTGCCAGCAGCTTAGAGGGGCGAGATCAAGAGACCCAGTACTTC. Residues: CASSLEGRDQETQYF. The rearrangement links TRBV7-9 to TRBJ2-5; D possibly corresponds to TRBD1 (5 bases). CDR1 SEHNR and CDR2 FQNEAQ come from the germline V gene (reference sequence). V lost 1 base to trimming and J lost 2 bases, with 11 bases between them. The CDR3 contains 15 residues.

This clone was recorded once. The J gene is TRBJ1-2, the V gene TRBV4-2; D uncertain. CDR1 is LGHNA and CDR2 is YNFKEQ in the germline V gene. With 2 bases removed from V and 3 bases from J, the gap between germline ends came to 7 bases. This CDR3 spans 13 amino acids. The CDR3 region has the DNA TGTGCCAGCAGCCAACCCGGGGACTATGGCTACACCTTC. The encoded protein is CASSQPGDYGYTF.

The gene calls are TRBV7-9 and TRBJ2-1; the D is unclear. Germline CDR1 SEHNR, CDR2 FQNEAQ (reference sequence). This CDR3 region has 13 residues. The V end was cut by 1 base, the J end by 8 bases, with 9 bases between. CDR3 sequence: CASSLGSVDEQFF. The CDR3 coding sequence is TGTGCCAGCAGCTTAGGGTCGGTGGATGAGCAGTTCTTC.

J is TRBJ1-6 and V is TRBV4-1, with TRBD1 matching 8 bases. Germline V gene data show CDR1 as MGHRA and CDR2 as YSYEKL. The CDR3 is 18 amino acids. The J segment lost 1 base and the V segment lost 4 bases, leaving 9 bases of the junction unmatched. CDR3 nucleotide sequence: TGCGCCAGCAGCCGCATGTCAGGGGGCCCATCCTATAATTCACCCCTCCACTTT. It specifies CASSRMSGGPSYNSPLHF.